This TCR beta chain was documented in a study of shared clonotypes between healthy human individuals. Assay used: immunoSEQ multiplex PCR; TCRdb lists only in-frame clones, some missing. This table holds fewer than 550,000 clones, about 80% found once. This CDR3 is 14 amino acids long. Trimming removed 6 bases from V and 4 bases from J; junction bases left unmatched: 7. Germline values: CDR1 MNHNY, CDR2 SVGAGI (reference sequence). The TCR sequence derives from a woman aged 40 to 50 in good health. Some clones in this sample may be carry-over from other donors' samples. The chain is built from TRBV6-6 and TRBJ1-2; 8 nucleotides line up with TRBD1. Input material: PBMCs. CDR3 loop: CASSPGTGLYGYTF. The CDR3 region has the DNA TGTGCCAGCAGCCCTGGGACAGGCCTCTATGGCTACACCTTC.